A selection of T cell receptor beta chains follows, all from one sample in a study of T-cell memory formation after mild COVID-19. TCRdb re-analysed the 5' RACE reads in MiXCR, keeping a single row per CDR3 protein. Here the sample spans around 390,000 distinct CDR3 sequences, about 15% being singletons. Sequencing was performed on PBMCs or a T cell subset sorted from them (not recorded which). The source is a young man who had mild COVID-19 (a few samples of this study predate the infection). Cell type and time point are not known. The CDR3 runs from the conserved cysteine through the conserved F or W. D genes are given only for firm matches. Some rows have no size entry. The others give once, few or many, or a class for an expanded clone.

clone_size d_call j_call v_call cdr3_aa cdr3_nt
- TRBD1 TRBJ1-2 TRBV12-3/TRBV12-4 CASSLRDRGLYGYTF TGTGCCAGCAGTTTAAGGGACAGGGGGCTCTATGGCTACACCTTC
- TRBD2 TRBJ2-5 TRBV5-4 CASSLVGGLETQYF TGTGCCAGCAGCTTGGTCGGGGGGTTGGAGACCCAGTACTTC
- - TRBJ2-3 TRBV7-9 CAILQGAFGTQYF TGTGCCATCCTGCAGGGCGCTTTCGGGACGCAGTATTTT
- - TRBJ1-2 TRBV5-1 CASSPGGQLGYTF TGCGCCAGCAGCCCGGGCGGACAGTTGGGCTACACCTTC
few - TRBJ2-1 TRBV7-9 CASSPTPGTSTGEQFF TGTGCCAGCAGCCCCACACCCGGGACGTCCACTGGTGAGCAGTTCTTC
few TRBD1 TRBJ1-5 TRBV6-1 CASSESRQGNQPQHF TGTGCCAGCAGTGAATCGCGACAGGGGAATCAGCCCCAGCATTTT
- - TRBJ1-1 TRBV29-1 CSVAGSAEAFF TGCAGCGTTGCAGGGAGCGCTGAAGCTTTCTTT
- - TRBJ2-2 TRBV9 CASSVARGAGELFF TGTGCCAGCAGCGTAGCTCGCGGGGCCGGGGAGCTGTTTTTT
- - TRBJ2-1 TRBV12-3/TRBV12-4 CASSPRTAISNNEQFF TGTGCCAGCAGTCCCCGGACAGCCATCAGTAACAATGAGCAGTTCTTC
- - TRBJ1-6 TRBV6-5 CASSPRGPDSPLHF TGTGCCAGCAGCCCCAGGGGACCCGATTCACCCCTCCACTTT
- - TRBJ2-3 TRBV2 CARDDGTDTQYF TGTGCCAGGGACGACGGCACAGATACGCAGTATTTT
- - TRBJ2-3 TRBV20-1 CSAIEDSTDTQYF TGCAGTGCTATTGAGGATAGCACAGATACGCAGTATTTT
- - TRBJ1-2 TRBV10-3 CAISAQVAAGDTF TGTGCCATCAGCGCACAGGTCGCAGCAGGGGACACCTTC
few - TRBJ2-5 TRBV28 CASRRTVGQETQYF TGTGCCAGCCGGCGTACGGTCGGCCAAGAGACCCAGTACTTC
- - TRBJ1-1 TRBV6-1 CASSEGTVHTEAFF TGTGCCAGCAGTGAAGGGACAGTTCACACTGAAGCTTTCTTT
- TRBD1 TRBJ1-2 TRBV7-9 CASSLTGSGYTF TGTGCCAGCAGCCTGACAGGGAGTGGCTACACCTTC
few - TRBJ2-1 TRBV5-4 CASSSTQIEGEQFF TGTGCCAGCAGCTCGACCCAGATAGAGGGCGAGCAGTTCTTC
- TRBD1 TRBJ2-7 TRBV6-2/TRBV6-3 CASSPGGFYEQYF TGTGCCAGCAGTCCAGGGGGCTTCTACGAGCAGTACTTC
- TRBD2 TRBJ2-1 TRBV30 CAWSLRGEYNEQFF TGTGCCTGGAGTTTGCGGGGGGAGTACAATGAGCAGTTCTTC
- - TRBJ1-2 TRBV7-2 CASSSRESYGYTF TGTGCCAGCAGCTCTAGGGAATCCTATGGCTACACCTTC
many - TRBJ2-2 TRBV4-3 CASSQTVGPVGTGELFF TGCGCCAGCAGCCAGACCGTGGGACCCGTTGGAACCGGGGAGCTGTTTTTT
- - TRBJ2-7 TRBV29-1 CSVGIRSTYEQYF TGCAGCGTTGGGATTAGGTCAACCTACGAGCAGTACTTC
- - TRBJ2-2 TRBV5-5 CAGSPITTGELFF TGTGCCGGTTCACCTATCACTACCGGGGAGCTGTTTTTT
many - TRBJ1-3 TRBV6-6 CASSYSQGTLSGNTIYF TGTGCCAGCAGTTACTCGCAGGGCACTCTCTCTGGAAACACCATATATTTT
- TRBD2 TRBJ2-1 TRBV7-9 CARSERGARNEQFF TGTGCCAGAAGCGAGCGGGGGGCGAGGAATGAGCAGTTCTTC
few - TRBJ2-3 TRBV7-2 CASSFARGSTDTQYF TGTGCCAGCAGCTTTGCGCGGGGTAGCACAGATACGCAGTATTTT
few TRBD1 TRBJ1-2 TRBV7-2 CASSKDRVYGYTF TGTGCCAGCAGCAAAGACAGGGTCTATGGCTACACCTTC
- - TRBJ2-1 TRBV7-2 CASTSIGEQFF TGTGCCAGCACCTCTATCGGTGAGCAGTTCTTC
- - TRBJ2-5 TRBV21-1 CASIPGQGWQETQYF TGTGCCAGCATCCCGGGACAGGGATGGCAAGAGACCCAGTACTTC
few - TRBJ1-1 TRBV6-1 CASSATEAFF TGTGCCAGCAGTGCGACTGAAGCTTTCTTT
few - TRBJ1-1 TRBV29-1 CSVGALTALNTEAFF TGCAGCGTTGGGGCCTTGACAGCCTTGAACACTGAAGCTTTCTTT
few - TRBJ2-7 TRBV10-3 CAISESKGVGLYEQYF TGTGCCATCAGTGAATCCAAAGGGGTCGGATTATACGAGCAGTACTTC
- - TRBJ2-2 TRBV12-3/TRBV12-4 CASSFEVPDAGELFF TGTGCCAGCAGTTTTGAGGTTCCGGACGCCGGGGAGCTGTTTTTT
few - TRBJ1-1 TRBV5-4 CASSLGGRENTEAFF TGTGCCAGCAGCCTGGGGGGCAGGGAGAACACTGAAGCTTTCTTT
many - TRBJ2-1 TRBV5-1 CASSLRGPYNEQFF TGCGCCAGCAGCTTAAGGGGACCCTACAATGAGCAGTTCTTC